The T cell receptor beta chain described here comes from a study of blood T cells in healthy people across ages. The germline V and J ends were trimmed by 6 bases and 10 bases, with 13 bases remaining between them. The CDR3 is 13 amino acids. Germline CDR1 and CDR2: MNHEY and SMNVEV (reference sequence). This clonotype was seen a few times. Drawn from each donor were 8.5 to 10 milliliters of peripheral blood. Together with a sample-barcoded 5' primer, a J-beta primer mix was included in a second PCR lasting about 6 to 12 cycles. CDR3-containing paired-end reads numbering at least 2.5 million came from each sample. TCRdb used MiXCR to reprocess the 5' RACE reads, holding one entry per CDR3 protein. The sample comprises about 2 million distinct CDR3 sequences, 40% to 55% of which are singletons, and over 2% rests with the top ten.

The source material was blood. This rearrangement joins TRBV27 to TRBJ1-6; no firm D call. This clonotype originated in a woman aged 40 to 49 in good health. DNA for the CDR3: TGTGCCAGCAGCCCCCCTTTGGGGTCACCCCTCCACTTT. Protein sequence: CASSPPLGSPLHF.